This T cell receptor (beta chain) was retrieved from a study of cytomegalovirus exposure and HLA in healthy donors. Both 60 Vbeta primers and 13 Jbeta primers went into the PCR. Methods used by the authors: The authors later counted roughly 76 million unique TCR beta chains, 8.5 million to 13 million of them shared. Method: immunoSEQ multiplex PCR; TCRdb's copy keeps in-frame clones and lacks some. Clone size and V and J calls were adopted from that table, with D and trimming inferred from the DNA. In the table there are 150,000 to 200,000 clones, about four fifths of which are singletons. The sample was PBMCs. This receptor was identified in a female donor in good health and CMV-seronegative.

The CDR3 protein is CASSSPTGMDNEQFF. The DNA of the CDR3 is TGTGCCAGCAGCTCGCCGACGGGGATGGACAATGAGCAGTTCTTC. The rearrangement uses TRBV5-4 and TRBJ2-1; maybe TRBD2 (5 bases). The CDR3 totals 15 residues. V dropped 3 bases and J dropped 5 bases, with 15 bases sitting between them. CDR1 is SGHNT, CDR2 YYREEE, per germline (reference sequence).